This T cell receptor (beta chain) stems from a study of cytomegalovirus exposure and HLA in healthy donors. This CDR3 comprises 14 residues. Trimming at V came to 4 bases and at J to 4 bases, leaving 3 bases not matched to a gene. The germline CDR1 and CDR2 sequences are SNHLY and FYNNEI. With 60 Vbeta and 13 Jbeta primers, the PCR was carried out. The assay was immunoSEQ multiplex PCR, and TCRdb's table has in-frame clones only and misses some. The sample shows around 100,000 clones, over 60% of them seen only once. The V gene is TRBV2, the J gene TRBJ2-2, with 7 positions matching TRBD1. The sequenced sample consisted of PBMCs. The clonotype originates from a young man in good health and CMV-seropositive. The CDR3 loop is CASSVRDSTGELFF. CDR3 DNA sequence: TGTGCCAGCAGTGTCCGGGACAGCACCGGGGAGCTGTTTTTT.